This TCR beta chain was found in a study of blood T cell repertoires in COVID-19. Method: immunoSEQ multiplex PCR; TCRdb's copy keeps in-frame clones and lacks some. The sample lists under 250,000 clones, approximately 85% seen once, with 2% to 3% in the top ten. The CDR3 is made up of 15 amino acids. V gave up 3 bases and J gave up 7 bases, with 16 bases separating them. Germline V CDR1 and CDR2: LNHDA, SQIVND (reference sequence). Recruited during active infection, patients (from Seattle) were subsequently followed longitudinally. The TCR was taken from a woman aged 65 to 85 with COVID-19, enrolled during active disease. This rearrangement joins TRBV19 to TRBJ1-3; D not resolved. The sample was peripheral blood. The DNA of the CDR3 is TGTGCCAGTAGTATGGCGGGTCTTATCGGGAACACCATATATTTT. It specifies CASSMAGLIGNTIYF.